A single sample gave rise to the 26 T cell receptor beta chains below, sequenced in a study of blood T cell repertoires in COVID-19. The method was immunoSEQ multiplex PCR; TCRdb's version includes in-frame clones alone and lacks a portion of them. The table has roughly 140,000 clones, more than 60% seen once. Specimen: peripheral blood. These receptors originate from a woman in her sixties or seventies with acute or convalescent COVID-19.

The chain combines TRBV27 with TRBJ2-1; 7 bases align to TRBD2. The junction had 6 bases not matched to a gene; V was cut back by 8 bases and J by 5 bases. This CDR3 is 13 amino acids long. In germline, CDR1 is MNHEY, CDR2 SMNVEV (reference sequence). The CDR3 nucleotides read TGTGCCAGCCCCGGGACTACGCACAATGAGCAGTTCTTC. Its protein product is CASPGTTHNEQFF.

The chain uses TRBV6-5 and TRBJ2-1, with TRBD2 identical over 9 bases. The germline V gene has CDR1 MNHEY and CDR2 SVGAGI. V shed 4 bases, J shed 7 bases, and the junction held 5 bases outside the gene matches. The length of the CDR3 is 14 residues. This CDR3 reads CASSSIAGVNEQFF. Here the CDR3 DNA reads TGTGCCAGCAGTTCCATAGCGGGAGTGAATGAGCAGTTCTTC.

This chain connects TRBV5-1 to TRBJ2-7, with TRBD1 matching 7 bases. The CDR3 runs 15 residues. J lost 3 bases, V lost 2 bases, and 8 bases had no gene match. The germline CDR1 and CDR2 sequences are SGHRS and YFSETQ. CDR3 amino acids: CASSLQGYAVYEQYF. In DNA, the CDR3 is TGCGCCAGCAGCTTACAGGGGTACGCTGTCTACGAGCAGTACTTC. The full variable domain, with the rest looked up from reference TRBV5-1 and TRBJ2-7, is KAGVTQTPRYLIKTRGQQVTLSCSPISGHRSVSWYQQTPGQGLQFLFEYFSETQRNKGNFPGRFSGRQFSNSRSEMNVSTLELGDSALYLCASSLQGYAVYEQYFGPGTRLTVT.

The J gene is TRBJ1-6, the V gene TRBV18, with 8 bases lining up with TRBD1. The CDR3 extends over 15 amino acids. The germline V gene encodes CDR1 KGHSH and CDR2 LQKENI. After removal of 6 bases from V and 8 bases from J, the junction contained 9 bases not matched to a gene. The CDR3: CASSPRTGSDSPLHF. DNA of the CDR3: TGTGCCAGCTCTCCCCGGACAGGGAGCGATTCACCCCTCCACTTT. Drawing the rest from reference TRBV18 and TRBJ1-6, the complete variable domain is NAGVMQNPRHLVRRRGQEARLRCSPMKGHSHVYWYRQLPEEGLKFMVYLQKENIIDESGMPKERFSAEFPKEGPSILRIQQVVRGDSAAYFCASSPRTGSDSPLHFGNGTRLTVT.

The chain joins TRBV19 to TRBJ2-1, with D tentatively TRBD2 (6 bases). Germline CDR1 is LNHDA and CDR2 is SQIVND (reference sequence). V was clipped by 1 base and J by 10 bases, with 17 bases between them. This CDR3 comprises 15 residues. The CDR3 coding sequence is TGTGCCAGTAGTATAGGGGGGTTAGCGGTTCGGGAGCAGTTCTTC. Its translation is CASSIGGLAVREQFF.

The rearrangement uses TRBV5-1 and TRBJ1-4, with 9 bases matching TRBD1. Germline trimming cut 4 bases from V and 6 bases from J; bases unmatched to any gene: 10. Germline assignment: CDR1 SGHRS and CDR2 YFSETQ. The CDR3 totals 16 residues. In DNA, the CDR3 is TGCGCCAGCAGCGCGGGACAGGGAAGTTTGGATGAAAAACTGTTTTTT. Its translation is CASSAGQGSLDEKLFF. Supplemented by reference TRBV5-1 and TRBJ1-4, the full variable domain reads KAGVTQTPRYLIKTRGQQVTLSCSPISGHRSVSWYQQTPGQGLQFLFEYFSETQRNKGNFPGRFSGRQFSNSRSEMNVSTLELGDSALYLCASSAGQGSLDEKLFFGSGTQLSVL.

V and J are TRBV29-1 and TRBJ2-7; 7 bases line up with TRBD1. Germline CDR1 and CDR2: SQVTM and ANQGSEA. Trimming took 4 bases from V and 3 from J; bases not matched to a gene: 9. The CDR3 runs 14 residues. The CDR3: CSVGGAGGIYEQYF. The CDR3 DNA follows: TGCAGCGTTGGAGGGGCAGGGGGTATCTACGAGCAGTACTTC.

This chain joins TRBV7-2 and TRBJ2-7; 7 bases fit TRBD2. This CDR3 contains 17 residues. Per the germline V gene, CDR1 is SGHTA and CDR2 is FQGNSA. V lost 0 bases to trimming and J lost 3 bases; unmatched junction nucleotides: 11. CDR3 loop: CASSLALPGLLNYEQYF. The CDR3 DNA reads TGTGCCAGCAGCTTAGCGCTTCCGGGACTACTGAACTACGAGCAGTACTTC.

V gene TRBV9 combines with J gene TRBJ2-1; 7 bases align to TRBD1. Trimming removed 2 bases from V and 2 bases from J; junction bases left unmatched: 7. The CDR3 is made up of 16 amino acids. Germline assignment: CDR1 SGDLS and CDR2 YYNGEE. The CDR3 sequence is CASSVTGVTAYNEQFF. The CDR3 DNA sequence: TGTGCCAGCAGCGTCACAGGGGTCACTGCCTACAATGAGCAGTTCTTC.

V usage is TRBV6-5 and J usage is TRBJ2-2, with 8 bases aligning to TRBD1. Per germline, CDR1 MNHEY and CDR2 SVGAGI. The CDR3 is 15 residues long. V shed 4 bases, J shed 5 bases, and the junction held 6 bases outside the gene matches. This CDR3 is CASSSDREETGELFF. The CDR3 DNA is TGTGCCAGCAGTTCGGACAGGGAAGAGACCGGGGAGCTGTTTTTT.

This clone is a singleton in its sample. V and J are TRBV6-5 and TRBJ1-2, with D unresolved. V was trimmed by 8 bases and J by 2 bases, leaving 9 bases between them. Germline loops: CDR1 MNHEY, CDR2 SVGAGI. CDR3 length: 12 amino acids. For the CDR3, the DNA is TGTGCCAGCGGGAGCGGAAACTATGGCTACACCTTC. Protein: CASGSGNYGYTF.

The rearrangement joins TRBV4-1 to TRBJ1-6, with TRBD1 identical over 7 bases. The CDR3 length is 15 residues. J gave up 4 bases and V 4 bases, and 4 bases lay outside the gene matches. Germline-derived CDR1 and CDR2 are MGHRA and YSYEKL. The CDR3 DNA follows: TGCGCCAGCAGCCGTGGGACAGATTATAATTCACCCCTCCACTTT. This gives the protein CASSRGTDYNSPLHF.

The rearrangement joins TRBV28 to TRBJ2-7; tentatively, D is TRBD2 (5 bases). The CDR3 has 15 residues. The V and J ends lost 6 bases and 2 bases respectively, with 17 bases between them. Germline CDR1 and CDR2: MDHEN and SYDVKM. The CDR3 loop is CASSPLGLPAYEQYF. Here the CDR3 DNA reads TGTGCCAGCAGCCCGTTAGGACTTCCCGCCTACGAGCAGTACTTC.

This clone occurred a few times. The DNA for the CDR3 is TGTGCCAGCAGTTTGGGCCCCTTGAGCGAGCAGTACTTC. It codes for CASSLGPLSEQYF. V gene TRBV27 combines with J gene TRBJ2-7; D gene unclear. Trimming removed 3 bases from V and 6 bases from J, with 12 bases in between. Germline V gene sequence: CDR1 MNHEY, CDR2 SMNVEV (reference sequence). CDR3 length: 13 amino acids.

This clone was seen only a few times. V gene TRBV27 combines with J gene TRBJ1-5; possible D gene TRBD1, 6 bases. The CDR3 consists of 14 residues. Germline V gene data show CDR1 as MNHEY and CDR2 as SMNVEV (reference sequence). Deletions cut 5 bases from V and 4 bases from J, with 12 bases between. CDR3 nucleotide sequence: TGTGCCAGCAGTGCCTTCAGGGGAAATCAGCCCCAGCATTTT. Translated: CASSAFRGNQPQHF.

The V call is TRBV6-5, the J call TRBJ1-5; D gene unclear. Deletions cut 7 bases from V and 4 bases from J, with 5 bases between. The CDR3 spans 11 residues. Germline V CDR1 and CDR2: MNHEY, SVGAGI. The CDR3 loop reads CASNGNQPQHF. CDR3 bases: TGTGCCAGCAACGGGAATCAGCCCCAGCATTTT.

The rearrangement joins TRBV19 to TRBJ2-1; TRBD2 aligns across 9 bases. Germline V gene sequence: CDR1 LNHDA, CDR2 SQIVND (reference sequence). The CDR3 contains 15 residues. J lost 8 bases, V lost 5 bases, and 10 bases had no gene match. The CDR3 protein is CASSPRPSGAYEQFF. The CDR3, as DNA: TGTGCCAGTAGTCCAAGACCTAGCGGGGCGTATGAGCAGTTCTTC.

This clone was seen once. The V and J genes are TRBV7-9 and TRBJ2-1; 9 bases are a match to TRBD1. Germline V gene lookup returns CDR1 SEHNR and CDR2 FQNEAQ (reference sequence). J lost 7 bases, V lost 1 base, and 8 bases had no gene match. CDR3 length equals 16 residues. The CDR3 bases are TGTGCCAGCAGCTTAGAAGGGACAGGGCTTTCGAATGAGCAGTTCTTC. Amino acid sequence: CASSLEGTGLSNEQFF.

The chain links TRBV5-6 to TRBJ2-5; TRBD1 might be the D (5 bases). The germline V gene encodes CDR1 SGHDT and CDR2 YYEEEE. V was pared by 1 base and J by 5 bases, with 9 bases between. This CDR3 spans 13 amino acids. CDR3 protein: CASSLSGMETQYF. The CDR3 DNA sequence: TGTGCCAGCAGCTTGTCAGGGATGGAGACCCAGTACTTC.

The rearrangement joins TRBV18 to TRBJ2-7, with 7 nucleotides matching TRBD2. Per germline, CDR1 KGHSH and CDR2 LQKENI. This CDR3 contains 15 residues. With V trimmed by 3 bases and J by 5 bases, 10 bases remained unmatched. DNA of the CDR3: TGTGCCAGCTCACCCCCGTCTCGCGGGAGCCACGAGCAGTACTTC. It yields the protein CASSPPSRGSHEQYF.

This clone was seen a few times. The rearrangement joins TRBV2 to TRBJ2-2; 11 bases are shared with TRBD1. V was clipped by 11 bases and J by 4 bases; unmatched bases: 3. This CDR3 is built from 13 residues. The germline gives CDR1 SNHLY, CDR2 FYNNEI. The CDR3 sequence is CAAGTGGTGELFF. The CDR3 DNA is TGTGCCGCCGGGACAGGGGGCACCGGGGAGCTGTTTTTT.

This clone was observed a handful of times. The J gene is TRBJ2-3, the V gene TRBV11-2; possible D gene TRBD2, 5 bases. CDR1 and CDR2 (germline): SGHAT, FQNNGV. The V end lost 1 base, the J end lost 2 bases, and 13 bases lay between the germline ends. The CDR3 consists of 16 residues. This CDR3 is CASSLGLRAFTDTQYF. In DNA, the CDR3 is TGTGCCAGCAGCTTAGGGCTGCGGGCTTTCACAGATACGCAGTATTTT.

This chain connects TRBV28 to TRBJ2-7; maybe TRBD1 (7 bases). In germline, CDR1 is MDHEN, CDR2 SYDVKM. The germline V and J ends were trimmed by 5 bases and 3 bases, with 14 bases remaining between them. The CDR3 totals 14 residues. The CDR3: CASSLGGGYYEQYF. In nucleotides, the CDR3 is TGTGCCAGCAGTCTCGGAGGGGGCTACTACGAGCAGTACTTC.

The CDR3 nucleotides read TGTGCCATCAGTGAGACCCGAGATCTTCCCCCAGAGACCCAGTACTTC. It codes for CAISETRDLPPETQYF. The V call is TRBV10-3, the J call TRBJ2-5; D ambiguous. Germline lookup yields CDR1 ENHRY and CDR2 SYGVKD. The CDR3 loop spans 16 amino acids. V shed 2 bases and J shed 4 bases, with 17 bases lying between them.

Ten or more counts support this clone. V and J are TRBV10-2 and TRBJ2-7, with 7 nucleotides matching TRBD2. CDR1 is WSHSY and CDR2 is SAAADI in the germline V gene. After removal of 7 bases from V and 1 base from J, the junction contained 4 bases not matched to a gene. The CDR3 totals 13 residues. The CDR3 region has the DNA TGCGCCAGCACCCCCGGGGGGTCCTACGAGCAGTACTTC. This gives the protein CASTPGGSYEQYF.

The chain employs TRBV7-9 and TRBJ1-5, with D possibly TRBD1 on 6 matching bases. CDR1 and CDR2 from the germline V gene are SEHNR and FQNEAQ (reference sequence). Trimming left V 1 base short and J 3 bases short, with 10 bases between. The CDR3 covers 15 residues. The CDR3 is CASSLGTGFNQPQHF. The CDR3 bases are TGTGCCAGCAGCTTAGGTACAGGGTTCAATCAGCCCCAGCATTTT.